This section outlines one T cell receptor (beta chain) sequence together with its context. Its target is unknown. Deep-level settings were used for running the assay. Profiling relied on immunoSEQ multiplex PCR, and the TCRdb table lists in-frame clones only, not all of them. The table has 450,000 to 500,000 clones, around 73% seen once. This sample is part of a study of shared clonotypes between healthy human individuals. In germline, CDR1 is MRHNA, CDR2 SNTAGT. V lost 1 base and J 6 bases, leaving 14 bases between the germline ends. The CDR3 totals 15 residues. All participating donors were Caucasian adults from Nashville, Tennessee. Study-wide findings and caveats: The donor pool, a small one, limited the genetic and exposure-history diversity represented. The study sampled only blood, and tissue repertoires likely differ.

Sequenced input: PBMCs. The TCR was taken from a woman between 40 and 55 years old in good health. Some clones in this sample may be carry-over from other donors' samples. This chain uses TRBV6-4 with TRBJ2-3, with D perhaps TRBD1 or TRBD2 (7 bases each). CDR3 residues: CASSDLTGRGDTQYF. CDR3 sequence (DNA): TGTGCCAGCAGTGACTTGACAGGGAGGGGGGATACGCAGTATTTT.